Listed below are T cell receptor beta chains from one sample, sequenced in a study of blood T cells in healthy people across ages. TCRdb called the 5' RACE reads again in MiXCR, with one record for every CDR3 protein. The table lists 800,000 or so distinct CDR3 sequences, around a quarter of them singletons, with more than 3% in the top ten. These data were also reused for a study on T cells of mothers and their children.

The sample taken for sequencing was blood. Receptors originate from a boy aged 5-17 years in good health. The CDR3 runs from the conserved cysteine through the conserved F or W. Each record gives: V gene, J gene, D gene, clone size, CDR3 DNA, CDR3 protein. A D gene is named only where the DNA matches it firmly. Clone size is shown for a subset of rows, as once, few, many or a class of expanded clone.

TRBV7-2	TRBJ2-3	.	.	TGTGCCAGCAGCCCATCCGGGACGGTGACAGATACGCAGTATTTT	CASSPSGTVTDTQYF
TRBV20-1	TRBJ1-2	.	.	TGCAGTGCTAGAGGATTACATGGCTACACCTTC	CSARGLHGYTF
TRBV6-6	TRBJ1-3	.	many	TGTGCCAGCAGTTACTTGAGCTCTGGAAACACCATATATTTT	CASSYLSSGNTIYF
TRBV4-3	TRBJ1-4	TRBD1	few	TGCGTCAGCAGCCTCAGCTACAGGGGGGCTAATGAAAAACTGTTTTTT	CVSSLSYRGANEKLFF
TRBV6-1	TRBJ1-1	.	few	TGTGCCAGCAGGTCCGGCCGGCAGGCAGGGGACACTGAAGCTTTCTTT	CASRSGRQAGDTEAFF
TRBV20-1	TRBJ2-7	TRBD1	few	TGCAGTGCAAACCGGGACAGGGGCTACGAGCAGTACTTC	CSANRDRGYEQYF
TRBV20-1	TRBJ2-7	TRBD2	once	TGCAGTGCCCTCTTGGGGGCGACTAGCGGGAGGGTCCCTCGCGAGCAGTACTTC	CSALLGATSGRVPREQYF
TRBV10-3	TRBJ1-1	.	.	TGTGCCATCAGTGGGGGGGGCACTGAAGCTTTCTTT	CAISGGGTEAFF
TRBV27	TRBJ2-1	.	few	TGTGCCAGCAGTCTGGGAAACCCACATGAGCAGTTCTTC	CASSLGNPHEQFF
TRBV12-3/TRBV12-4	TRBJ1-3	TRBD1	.	TGTGCCAGCAGTCCCGACCCACAGGGGATATCTGGAAACACCATATATTTT	CASSPDPQGISGNTIYF